One and the same sample provided the 5 T cell receptor beta chains below, sequenced in a study of response to subunit inactivated influenza vaccine. TCRdb analysed the RT-PCR reads with MiXCR anew, one entry per CDR3 protein. The sample has around 490,000 distinct CDR3 sequences, less than 10% seen once. The sequencing here drew on PBMCs from blood, taken about 23 months after vaccination. These receptors came from a man aged 45-69 years who received an inactivated influenza vaccine.

Many counts were recorded for this clonotype. The chain links TRBV15 to TRBJ2-1; 7 bases line up with TRBD2. V lost 4 bases and J lost 7; bases outside the gene matches: 10. The CDR3 has 15 residues. Germline V lookup: CDR1 LNHNV, CDR2 YYDKDF (reference sequence). The CDR3 sequence is CATSKLGLSLNEQFF. The DNA of the CDR3 is TGTGCCACCAGCAAACTGGGACTATCCTTAAATGAGCAGTTCTTC.

This clonotype was counted a few times. This chain uses TRBV5-1 with TRBJ2-2; 10 bases agree with TRBD2. The CDR3 contains 15 residues. From germline, CDR1 is SGHRS and CDR2 YFSETQ. Germline trimming cut 4 bases from V and 4 bases from J; bases unmatched to any gene: 4. In DNA form, the CDR3 reads TGCGCCAGCAGCCCGACTAGCGGGTTCACCGGGGAGCTGTTTTTT. It is translated as CASSPTSGFTGELFF.

Only a few counts were recorded for this clonotype. CDR3 region: CASSLGRSGAEAFF. For the CDR3, the DNA is TGTGCCAGCAGTTTGGGACGCTCGGGAGCTGAAGCTTTCTTT. V gene TRBV28 combines with J gene TRBJ1-1; a possible D gene is TRBD1 (5 bases). The CDR3 has 14 amino acids. CDR1 and CDR2 (germline): MDHEN, SYDVKM. V lost 3 bases, J lost 6 bases, and 14 bases lay in between.

This clonotype was seen only a few times. This sequence joins TRBV4-3 and TRBJ2-2; TRBD2 matches at 7 bases. The CDR3 runs 18 residues. Trimming removed 0 bases from V and 0 bases from J; junction bases left unmatched: 7. Per the germline V gene, CDR1 is LGHNA and CDR2 is YSLEER. The CDR3 sequence: CASSQDLVGGTNTGELFF. CDR3 in DNA: TGCGCCAGCAGCCAAGACCTCGTCGGGGGGACGAACACCGGGGAGCTGTTTTTT.

This clonotype was counted ten times or more. In DNA form, the CDR3 reads TGCGCCAGCAGCTTGGTAGCGGGAGACAACACCGGGGAGCTGTTTTTT. This gives the protein CASSLVAGDNTGELFF. The chain has TRBV5-1 and TRBJ2-2; 9 positions agree with TRBD2. Germline loops: CDR1 SGHRS, CDR2 YFSETQ. Losses at the gene ends were 0 bases for V and 2 bases for J; bases not matched to a gene: 2. The CDR3 is 16 amino acids.